A selection of T cell receptor beta chains follows, all from one sample in a study of PD-1 blockade in mismatch repair-deficient tumors. Sequencing was performed with immunoSEQ multiplex PCR; in TCRdb, only in-frame clones are kept and a portion is missing. The sample includes about 100,000 clones, under 90% seen only once; the top ten take 6.3%. The material sequenced was peripheral blood, taken about 33 weeks after starting pembrolizumab. The receptors derive from an adult with mismatch repair-deficient cancer. Both conserved end residues are part of each CDR3. D genes are given only for firm matches. Size tells how often a clone was seen (once, few, many) or the class of an expanded clone, and some rows leave it out.

V	size	J	D	CDR3	DNA
TRBV25-1	.	TRBJ2-4	TRBD2	CASSGHPSGRFKNIQYF	TGTGCCAGCAGTGGACATCCTAGCGGACGGTTCAAAAACATTCAGTACTTC
TRBV11-3	.	TRBJ2-1	TRBD2	CASSLDQREVQFF	TGTGCCAGCAGCTTAGACCAGCGGGAGGTGCAGTTCTTC
TRBV6-5	.	TRBJ1-1	.	CASTPRKNTEAFF	TGTGCCAGCACTCCGAGGAAGAACACTGAAGCTTTCTTT
TRBV11-3	.	TRBJ2-1	TRBD2	CAYDEEREGLGGNNEQFF	TGTGCCTACGATGAGGAGCGGGAGGGCCTGGGGGGAAACAATGAGCAGTTCTTC
TRBV15	.	TRBJ1-2	.	CATSREGAGYGYTF	TGTGCCACCAGCAGAGAGGGGGCCGGCTATGGCTACACCTTC
TRBV19	few	TRBJ1-1	TRBD1	CASRTGPEAFF	TGTGCCAGTAGGACAGGGCCTGAAGCTTTCTTT
TRBV19	.	TRBJ1-3	.	CASSQLGGSGNTIYF	TGTGCCAGTAGTCAGCTCGGGGGCTCTGGAAACACCATATATTTT
TRBV4-1	.	TRBJ1-2	.	CASSQDIGNNYGYTF	TGCGCCAGCAGCCAAGATATTGGTAATAACTATGGCTACACCTTC
TRBV5-1	.	TRBJ1-4	.	CASSLGGGSENEKLFF	TGCGCCAGCAGCTTGGGAGGGGGATCCGAAAATGAAAAACTGTTTTTT
TRBV29-1	.	TRBJ2-1	TRBD2	CSVGTGGLDEQFF	TGCAGCGTTGGGACGGGGGGTCTGGATGAGCAGTTCTTC
TRBV6-1	.	TRBJ2-1	.	CASSESFSGFHEQFF	TGTGCCAGCAGTGAAAGCTTTTCCGGTTTCCATGAGCAGTTCTTC
TRBV5-4	.	TRBJ1-1	TRBD1	CASSRGGDSEAFF	TGTGCCAGCAGCCGGGGGGGGGACAGCGAAGCTTTCTTT
TRBV11-2	.	TRBJ1-5	.	CASSLGGNGNQPQHF	TGTGCCAGCAGCTTGGGGGGGAATGGCAATCAGCCCCAGCATTTT
TRBV5-1	few	TRBJ2-7	.	CASSLSRADEQYF	TGCGCCAGCAGCTTGTCCAGGGCGGACGAGCAGTACTTC
TRBV29-1	.	TRBJ1-2	TRBD1	CSVGTGVTYGYTF	TGCAGCGTCGGGACAGGGGTTACCTATGGCTACACCTTC